The next 27 T cell receptor beta chains were all read from a single sample in a study of blood T cell repertoires in COVID-19. Clones were sequenced by immunoSEQ multiplex PCR, and TCRdb holds only the in-frame ones, with some missing. The sample has about 40,000 clones, about 85% seen once; the top ten hold roughly 19%. Sample: peripheral blood. These receptors were obtained from a man aged 50 or older in a cohort sampled during active COVID-19.

This clone has only one observation. This chain joins TRBV6-2 or TRBV6-3 and TRBJ2-1, with TRBD2 as a possible D gene (7 bases). Germline V CDR1 and CDR2: MNHEY, SVGEGT. The CDR3 contains 15 residues. Trimming took off 5 bases at V and 2 bases at J, with 13 bases between the two ends. CDR3 protein: CASSPPGGPYNEQFF. In DNA form, the CDR3 reads TGTGCCAGCAGTCCCCCGGGGGGCCCCTACAATGAGCAGTTCTTC.

This clone was observed a single time. The chain couples TRBV19 to TRBJ2-3, with 13 bases lining up with TRBD2. In germline, CDR1 is LNHDA, CDR2 SQIVND (reference sequence). The CDR3 consists of 16 residues. Losses at the gene ends were 9 bases for V and 2 bases for J; bases not matched to a gene: 8. CDR3 nucleotides: TGTGCCAGCTCAAGACTAGCGGGGGGATTCACAGATACGCAGTATTTT. This translates into CASSRLAGGFTDTQYF.

The chain links TRBV5-1 to TRBJ2-1; 7 nucleotides align to TRBD1. CDR1 SGHRS and CDR2 YFSETQ come from the germline V gene. The CDR3 covers 16 residues. V shed 7 bases, J shed 0 bases, and the junction held 10 bases outside the gene matches. This CDR3 reads CASSYGQADSYNEQFF. The CDR3 DNA reads TGCGCCAGCTCCTACGGACAGGCTGACTCCTACAATGAGCAGTTCTTC. The complete variable domain, with remaining parts taken from reference TRBV5-1 and TRBJ2-1, reads KAGVTQTPRYLIKTRGQQVTLSCSPISGHRSVSWYQQTPGQGLQFLFEYFSETQRNKGNFPGRFSGRQFSNSRSEMNVSTLELGDSALYLCASSYGQADSYNEQFFGPGTRLTVL.

The V and J genes are TRBV7-3 and TRBJ2-1; 7 bases are a match to TRBD1. The CDR3 has 12 residues. The germline gives CDR1 SGHTA, CDR2 FQGTGA. The ends lost 2 bases at V and 8 bases at J; junction bases unmatched: 0. The CDR3 protein is CASSLQGDEQFF. The CDR3 nucleotides read TGTGCCAGCAGCTTACAGGGGGATGAGCAGTTCTTC.

The V call is TRBV20-1, the J call TRBJ2-7; 13 bases are shared with TRBD2. The CDR3 consists of 19 residues. From germline, CDR1 is DFQATT and CDR2 SNEGSKA (reference sequence). J gave up 0 bases and V 3 bases, and 14 bases lay outside the gene matches. This chain's CDR3 is CSASRVPGLAGRSSYEQYF. The CDR3 DNA is TGCAGTGCTAGTCGGGTCCCGGGACTAGCGGGGAGGAGCTCCTACGAGCAGTACTTC.

The chain employs TRBV7-6 and TRBJ2-2; 9 bases line up with TRBD2. Germline V gene data show CDR1 as SGHVS and CDR2 as FNYEAQ. The CDR3 runs to 15 residues. Trimming at V came to 3 bases and at J to 7 bases, leaving 6 bases not matched to a gene. CDR3 nucleotide sequence: TGTGCCAGCAGCTTCGCGGGAGGGCCGTTCGGGGAGCTGTTTTTT. The encoded protein is CASSFAGGPFGELFF.

This chain joins TRBV4-1 and TRBJ2-3; D remains unclear. The germline V gene encodes CDR1 MGHRA and CDR2 YSYEKL. CDR3 length: 11 residues. Trimming stripped 4 bases from V and 7 bases from J, with 6 bases between. CDR3 sequence: CASSRGYTQYF. The CDR3 DNA is TGCGCCAGCAGCCGCGGATATACGCAGTATTTT.

The genes are TRBV12-3 or TRBV12-4 and TRBJ2-5, with D uncertain. Trimming took 1 base from V and 7 from J, leaving 10 bases between them. CDR3 size: 13 residues. The DNA for the CDR3 is TGTGCCAGCAGTTTAGGGGTGCCGGGGACCCAGTACTTC. Protein product: CASSLGVPGTQYF.

This sequence joins TRBV28 and TRBJ2-1; D might be TRBD2 (6 bases). V lost 6 bases and J lost 15, with 21 bases in between. The CDR3 loop spans 13 amino acids. Germline V gene sequence: CDR1 MDHEN, CDR2 SYDVKM. CDR3 sequence reads: CASSPRRGPRVFF. The DNA for the CDR3 is TGTGCCAGCAGCCCCCGGAGGGGTCCTCGTGTGTTCTTC.

V gene TRBV5-1 combines with J gene TRBJ2-1; 15 bases map to TRBD2. The CDR3 contains 19 residues. V shed 0 bases and J 0 bases; nucleotides not matched to a gene: 4. CDR1 and CDR2 from the germline V gene are SGHRS and YFSETQ. The CDR3 DNA reads as TGCGCCAGCAGCTTGGTAGGACTAGCGGGAGGGAGCTCCTACAATGAGCAGTTCTTC. Translation gives CASSLVGLAGGSSYNEQFF. Complete variable domain (other parts from reference TRBV5-1 and TRBJ2-1): KAGVTQTPRYLIKTRGQQVTLSCSPISGHRSVSWYQQTPGQGLQFLFEYFSETQRNKGNFPGRFSGRQFSNSRSEMNVSTLELGDSALYLCASSLVGLAGGSSYNEQFFGPGTRLTVL.

The chain joins TRBV7-6 to TRBJ2-5; 9 nucleotides match TRBD2. The CDR3 totals 14 residues. Germline CDR1 SGHVS, CDR2 FNYEAQ. The J segment lost 1 base and the V segment lost 6 bases, leaving 3 bases of the junction unmatched. The DNA for the CDR3 is TGTGCCAGCAGGCGAGCGGGGGGCCAAGAGACCCAGTACTTC. Translated: CASRRAGGQETQYF.

The chain has TRBV4-3 and TRBJ1-6; no clear D. Germline V gene lookup returns CDR1 LGHNA and CDR2 YSLEER. V was cut by 0 bases and J by 12 bases, with 9 bases left in between. This CDR3 has 13 amino acids. Here the CDR3 reads CASSQDLGVPLHF. The CDR3 DNA reads TGCGCCAGCAGCCAAGATCTTGGAGTACCCCTCCACTTT.

This rearrangement joins TRBV13 to TRBJ1-1; no reliable D call. V dropped 5 bases and J dropped 4 bases, with 8 bases sitting between them. The CDR3 is 12 amino acids. Germline loops: CDR1 PRHDT, CDR2 FYEKMQ (reference sequence). Here the CDR3 DNA reads TGTGCCAGCAGCCTTCGGAGCACTGAAGCTTTCTTT. As protein: CASSLRSTEAFF.

This rearrangement joins TRBV28 to TRBJ1-3; D is perhaps TRBD1 (5 bases). CDR1 is MDHEN and CDR2 is SYDVKM in the germline V gene. Trimming shortened V by 3 bases and J by 2 bases, and 11 bases separated the two germline ends. The CDR3 consists of 15 residues. CDR3 region: CASSLLREPGNTIYF. As DNA, the CDR3 is TGTGCCAGCAGTTTGCTCAGGGAACCTGGAAACACCATATATTTT.

This rearrangement joins TRBV30 to TRBJ2-3; 10 bases are a match to TRBD2. This CDR3 comprises 14 residues. Germline CDR1 reads GTSNPN; CDR2 reads SVGIG (reference sequence). Germline trimming cut 4 bases from V and 6 bases from J; bases unmatched to any gene: 7. CDR3 sequence: CAWTAGGPGDTQYF. The CDR3 coding sequence is TGTGCCTGGACAGCGGGGGGGCCGGGCGATACGCAGTATTTT.

The V and J genes are TRBV4-1 and TRBJ2-7, with 9 bases matching TRBD2. CDR1 and CDR2 from the germline V gene are MGHRA and YSYEKL. The CDR3 consists of 15 residues. Trimming removed 1 base from V and 3 bases from J; junction bases left unmatched: 4. The CDR3 DNA reads as TGCGCCAGCAGCCAAGGCCAGCGGGGGGACTACGAGCAGTACTTC. Its translation is CASSQGQRGDYEQYF.

The rearrangement joins TRBV6-5 to TRBJ1-6; 7 nucleotides line up with TRBD1. Germline V gene lookup returns CDR1 MNHEY and CDR2 SVGAGI. V was clipped by 5 bases and J by 1 base; unmatched bases: 2. The CDR3 covers 15 residues. The CDR3 loop is CASSQGGSYNSPLHF. The CDR3 nucleotides are TGTGCCAGCAGTCAGGGGGGTTCCTATAATTCACCCCTCCACTTT.

V usage is TRBV7-2 and J usage is TRBJ2-7, with D tentatively TRBD2 (6 bases). Germline-derived CDR1 and CDR2 are SGHTA and FQGNSA. CDR3 length equals 13 residues. With 5 bases removed from V and 2 bases from J, the gap between germline ends came to 10 bases. DNA of the CDR3: TGTGCCAGCAGCCTCCTAGCGCCCTACGAGCAGTACTTC. As protein: CASSLLAPYEQYF.

The CDR3 bases are TGTGCCAGCTCACCTCCCGGGGATGAGCAGTTCTTC. Protein sequence: CASSPPGDEQFF. This chain joins TRBV18 and TRBJ2-1; the D gene is possibly TRBD2 (5 bases). The CDR3 loop spans 12 amino acids. Trimming removed 3 bases from V and 8 bases from J, with 8 bases in between. The germline V gene encodes CDR1 KGHSH and CDR2 LQKENI.

The rearrangement joins TRBV15 to TRBJ2-7; tentatively, D is TRBD2 (6 bases). This CDR3 region has 16 residues. CDR1 and CDR2 (germline): LNHNV, YYDKDF (reference sequence). Trimming left V 2 bases short and J 9 bases short, with 23 bases between. The CDR3 is CATSRYRNSGPEGQYV. The CDR3 DNA follows: TGTGCCACCAGCAGATACCGAAACTCCGGCCCGGAGGGGCAGTACGTC.

V gene TRBV30 combines with J gene TRBJ1-1, with D unclear. The V end lost 0 bases, the J end lost 5 bases, and 10 bases lay between the germline ends. Per germline, CDR1 GTSNPN and CDR2 SVGIG (reference sequence). This CDR3 spans 13 amino acids. CDR3 sequence reads: CAWSVRRRTEAFF. CDR3 DNA: TGTGCCTGGAGTGTACGTAGGAGAACTGAAGCTTTCTTT.

This clone was picked up a small number of times. V usage is TRBV27 and J usage is TRBJ1-6; TRBD1 matches at 7 bases. This CDR3 has 17 amino acids. The V gene's germline CDR1 is MNHEY and CDR2 SMNVEV (reference sequence). Germline trimming cut 1 base from V and 10 bases from J; bases unmatched to any gene: 13. Here the CDR3 reads CASSLFILQGPDSPLHF. CDR3 nucleotide sequence: TGTGCCAGCAGTTTATTTATCCTACAGGGGCCAGACTCACCCCTCCACTTT.

The chain has TRBV7-6 and TRBJ1-2, with 8 bases matching TRBD1. J was trimmed by 3 bases and V by 4 bases; bases with no gene match: 7. Per germline, CDR1 SGHVS and CDR2 FNYEAQ. This CDR3 is built from 15 residues. CDR3 coding DNA: TGTGCCAGCAGCTCCATCAGGGGGCGCGACTATGGCTACACCTTC. It encodes CASSSIRGRDYGYTF.

Only a few counts were recorded for this clone. The V and J genes are TRBV14 and TRBJ1-1; possible D gene TRBD1, 5 bases. This CDR3 has 13 amino acids. Germline assignment: CDR1 SGHDN and CDR2 FVKESK. Between the trimmed V and J ends, which lost 5 bases and 5 bases, there was a span of 12 bases. The chain's CDR3 is CASSTRVGTEAFF. The CDR3 bases are TGTGCCAGCAGCACCAGGGTGGGGACTGAAGCTTTCTTT.

The rearrangement links TRBV11-3 to TRBJ2-7; TRBD1 aligns across 9 bases. Germline CDR1 SGHNT, CDR2 YENEEA. Trimming took 5 bases from V and 3 from J; bases not matched to a gene: 5. The CDR3 is 14 residues long. CDR3: CASSNRDRVYEQYF. The CDR3 nucleotides read TGTGCCAGCAGCAACCGGGACAGGGTCTACGAGCAGTACTTC. The variable domain in full, with the rest retrieved from reference TRBV11-3 and TRBJ2-7, is EAGVVQSPRYKIIEKKQPVAFWCNPISGHNTLYWYLQNLGQGPELLIRYENEEAVDDSQLPKDRFSAERLKGVDSTLKIQPAELGDSAVYLCASSNRDRVYEQYFGPGTRLTVT.

The chain recombines TRBV5-5 with TRBJ1-4; no clear D. V shed 4 bases and J shed 8 bases, with 15 bases lying between them. The CDR3 is 14 amino acids. Germline V gene data show CDR1 as SGHKS and CDR2 as YYEKEE (reference sequence). The CDR3 loop is CASSGRTEGEKLFF. CDR3 nucleotide sequence: TGTGCCAGCAGCGGTCGGACGGAGGGAGAAAAACTGTTTTTT.

As to this clone: An end of the junction does not agree with germline; a read error may underlie this. CDR3 sequence (DNA): TGTGCCAGCAGCTCCTCTAGCGGGGGGAACAACGGGGAGCTGTTTTTT. Its protein is CASSSSSGGNNGELFF. The genes are TRBV13 and TRBJ2-2, with 11 positions matching TRBD2. This CDR3 region has 16 residues. Germline-derived CDR1 and CDR2 are PRHDT and FYEKMQ (reference sequence).